This TCR beta chain stems from a study of CD8 T cells in ankylosing spondylitis. The CDR3 contains 17 residues. Germline CDR1 and CDR2: MNHNS and SASEGT. J gave up 13 bases and V 6 bases, and 21 bases lay outside the gene matches. TCRdb re-analysed the 5' RACE reads in MiXCR, keeping a single row per CDR3 protein. The sample includes 15,000 to 20,000 distinct CDR3 sequences, approximately 8% seen only once; the top ten take 30% to 45%. The study's findings and limits: Earlier authors reported some of these motif variants in reactive arthritis synovial fluid and blood.

Note on this clonotype: Its antigen is not known.

The TCR was taken from a male donor with ankylosing spondylitis or in good health (not recorded which). V gene TRBV6-1 combines with J gene TRBJ1-4; 9 bases map to TRBD1. Source material: blood. The CDR3 protein is CASSPTFQGQGPPGLFF. Here the CDR3 DNA reads TGTGCCAGCAGCCCAACCTTCCAGGGACAGGGCCCACCGGGACTGTTTTTT.